This T cell receptor beta chain was found in a study of vaccination and CD4 T cells after COVID-19. By its share, this clonotype is medium-sized (0.01 to 0.1%). What it binds is not known. Treatment here: approximately nine-day PBMC culture with coronavirus spike peptide pools or control peptides (ViraFEST assay). Every well contained over 1.5 million PBMCs, which were grown with roughly 9.1 IU/ml IL-2 and 10 ug/ml peptide pools. Oncomine TCR Beta short-read sequencing was applied to DNA from cultured CD4+ T cells. TCRdb used MiXCR to reprocess the PCR reads, holding one entry per CDR3 protein. The sample contains approximately 11,000 distinct CDR3 sequences, about 56% of which appear only once. Material for sequencing was CD4+ T cells from blood, cultured in vitro. This sequence originates from a human donor who had recovered from COVID-19.

CDR3 protein: CASSEDPTYEQYF. The CDR3 nucleotides read TGTGCCAGCTCCGAAGACCCGACCTACGAGCAGTACTTC. The chain links TRBV18 to TRBJ2-7, with D hard to call. Germline-derived CDR1 and CDR2 are KGHSH and LQKENI. CDR3 size: 13 residues. V lost 6 bases, J lost 2 bases, and 11 bases lay in between.